Reported below is one T cell receptor (beta chain). This sample is drawn from a study of long-term antiretroviral therapy in people with HIV. From germline, CDR1 is MGHRA and CDR2 YSYEKL. There are 16 residues in the CDR3. The ends lost 3 bases at V and 3 bases at J; junction bases unmatched: 7. The immunoSEQ assay was v3.0, run at survey level. The method was immunoSEQ multiplex PCR; TCRdb's version includes in-frame clones alone and lacks a portion of them. This sample carries over 20,000 clones, 84% of them seen once, and the ten largest clones take about a fifth. The sequences come from unsorted PBMCs, collected 0.1 years before starting antiretroviral therapy. This receptor was taken from a man between 18 and 35 years old with HIV. The chain carries TRBV4-1 and TRBJ1-1; TRBD1 matches at 10 bases. The CDR3: CASSQSLGTGDTEAFF. In nucleotides, the CDR3 is TGCGCCAGCAGCCAGAGTCTAGGGACAGGGGACACTGAAGCTTTCTTT.